The entry that follows covers one TCR beta chain sequence. Its antigen is currently unknown. This sample is drawn from a study of beta chain features in type 1 diabetes. General study points: Highly expressing activated T cells could be over-counted with a cDNA template. A potential influence of HLA type upon TCRB rearrangement remained unresolved herein. With patients and controls alike, PCR might favor shorter templates to an equal degree. Significant though moderate, a shortening of TCRB CDR3s appeared in all four CD4+ subsets of Type 1 diabetes patients.

This CDR3 contains 16 residues. Germline CDR1 is MGHRA and CDR2 is YSYEKL. The V gene end was trimmed by 0 bases and the J gene end by 9 bases; junction bases not matched to a gene: 7. All of the isolated RNA was reverse transcribed, so expressed TCRB transcripts were sequenced. The read count averaged roughly 4 million across naive, central memory and regulatory T cell samples. Profiling relied on immunoSEQ multiplex PCR, and the TCRdb table lists in-frame clones only, not all of them. The table has some 350,000 clones, around 9.6% seen once; the top ten hold over 0.45%. J is TRBJ2-3 and V is TRBV4-1, with 12 positions matching TRBD2. Sequencing was performed on central memory CD4+ T cells from blood. This TCR derives from a man younger than 45 with type 1 diabetes. The CDR3 nucleotides read TGCGCCAGCAGCCAAGACTCTAGCGGGAGGGCTACGACGCAGTATTTT. Protein product: CASSQDSSGRATTQYF.